This T cell receptor beta chain was profiled in a study of blood T cell repertoires in COVID-19. Whole-study context: Samples came from the United States, Italy and Spain, spanning acute and convalescent COVID-19. Sample material is recorded as cDNA or gDNA derived from T cells, B-cell-depleted T cells, or PBMCs.

The CDR3 extends over 15 amino acids. V shed 11 bases and J 0 bases; nucleotides not matched to a gene: 11. CDR1 is LNHDA, CDR2 SQIVND, per germline (reference sequence). Repertoires were generated with immunoSEQ multiplex PCR, while TCRdb's copy carries only in-frame clones and drops some. Of about 44,000 clones in the sample, 80% to 90% were seen once. Sequencing was carried out using peripheral blood. The sequence came from a man in his sixties or seventies with active COVID-19. The V call is TRBV19, the J call TRBJ2-7, with 9 positions matching TRBD2. Here the CDR3 reads CARARGGGSSYEQYF. The CDR3 region has the DNA TGTGCCCGTGCGCGCGGGGGGGGGAGCTCCTACGAGCAGTACTTC.